The present T cell receptor beta chain was sequenced within a study of blood T cell repertoires in COVID-19. At the level of the study: Samples taken during acute and convalescent COVID-19 were collected in the United States, Italy and Spain. From T cells, B-cell-depleted T cells, or PBMCs came the material, which was cDNA or gDNA.

Living in 24 US areas, the participants were between roughly 18 and 90 years of age. Authors' data handling: From reference gene primer amplification, estimates of nucleated cell counts were derived. The protocol was immunoSEQ multiplex PCR, while the TCRdb copy is restricted to in-frame clones and leaves out a portion. V, J and clone size are taken as reported in that table, and D and trimming were inferred from the DNA itself. Of some 380,000 clones in the sample, approximately 88% were seen once. This clone was counted a single time. The TCR sequence derives from a woman aged 40 to 50 with acute COVID-19. Material for sequencing was PBMCs or T cells enriched from blood (not recorded which).

The CDR3 region is CASSPEGQGFTGELFF. CDR3 in DNA: TGTGCCAGCAGCCCGGAAGGACAGGGGTTCACCGGGGAGCTGTTTTTT. This chain uses TRBV7-6 with TRBJ2-2; TRBD1 aligns across 9 bases. CDR3 length: 16 residues. Germline V gene lookup returns CDR1 SGHVS and CDR2 FNYEAQ. V was clipped by 5 bases and J by 4 bases; unmatched bases: 8.